Listed here are 17 T cell receptor beta chains from one sample, sequenced in a study of T cells in Graves' hyperthyroidism and ophthalmopathy. TCR beta CDR3 regions were amplified from RNA transcripts. Using the HTBI primer set, a first-round RT-PCR was run on the TCR CDR3. TCRdb re-analysed the multiplex PCR reads in MiXCR, keeping a single row per CDR3 protein. Of about 400,000 distinct CDR3 sequences in the sample, less than 20% were seen once. Source material: blood. These receptors all stem from a woman between 18 and 30 years old with Graves' hyperthyroidism.

Many counts were recorded for this clonotype. V gene TRBV7-8 combines with J gene TRBJ2-1; D is unresolved. Trimming cost V 2 bases and J 8 bases, with 4 bases left between them. CDR3 size: 11 residues. In germline, CDR1 is SGHVS, CDR2 FQNEAQ. The CDR3 region has the DNA TGTGCCAGCAGCTTACAAGATGAGCAGTTCTTC. Protein sequence: CASSLQDEQFF.

This clonotype was found many times. The gene calls are TRBV6-5 and TRBJ2-3, with TRBD1 matching 7 bases. This CDR3 has 17 residues. CDR1 is MNHEY, CDR2 SVGAGI, per germline. V trimming: 0 bases; J trimming: 3 bases; junction bases outside the gene matches: 9. The CDR3: CASSYSDRRWETDTQYF. Written as DNA, the CDR3 is TGTGCCAGCAGTTACTCGGACAGGCGATGGGAGACAGATACGCAGTATTTT.

This clonotype was detected many times. This chain uses TRBV15 with TRBJ2-1; 7 bases are a match to TRBD2. Germline CDR1 reads LNHNV; CDR2 reads YYDKDF (reference sequence). Trimming at V came to 1 base and at J to 8 bases, leaving 14 bases not matched to a gene. CDR3 size: 17 residues. CDR3 residues: CATSRVGDYLMLDEQFF. The CDR3 nucleotides read TGTGCCACCAGCAGAGTCGGGGACTACCTCATGTTGGATGAGCAGTTCTTC.

This clonotype was detected many times. The chain couples TRBV3-1 to TRBJ2-3; D perhaps matches TRBD2 (6 bases). Trimming took off 0 bases at V and 5 bases at J, with 18 bases between the two ends. This CDR3 spans 17 amino acids. CDR1 and CDR2 (germline): LGHDT, YNNKEL (reference sequence). The CDR3 nucleotides read TGTGCCAGCAGCCAAGAACGGGAGAAGTATTGGGAAGATACGCAGTATTTT. This gives the protein CASSQEREKYWEDTQYF.

In this sample, this clonotype turned up many times. Here the CDR3 reads CASSLSTGGQPQHF. The CDR3 nucleotides are TGTGCCAGCAGTTTATCGACAGGGGGTCAGCCCCAGCATTTT. The genes are TRBV6-1 and TRBJ1-5; 9 bases fit TRBD1. Trimming removed 5 bases from V and 6 bases from J; junction bases left unmatched: 5. From germline, CDR1 is MNHNS and CDR2 SASEGT. The length of the CDR3 is 14 residues.

This clonotype has at least ten counts. The rearrangement uses TRBV28 and TRBJ2-5, with TRBD1 matching over 9 bases. V shed 3 bases, J shed 3 bases, and the junction held 8 bases outside the gene matches. The CDR3 consists of 16 residues. CDR1 and CDR2 from the germline V gene are MDHEN and SYDVKM. The CDR3 sequence: CASSFLRDREKETQYF. The CDR3 nucleotides are TGTGCCAGCAGTTTCCTCCGGGACAGGGAGAAAGAGACCCAGTACTTC.

This clonotype was seen many times. The chain combines TRBV20-1 with TRBJ1-1, with D uncertain. V was pared by 0 bases and J by 0 bases, with 5 bases between. The germline gives CDR1 DFQATT, CDR2 SNEGSKA (reference sequence). CDR3 length equals 13 residues. In DNA form, the CDR3 reads TGCAGTGCTAGAGATCCTTTGAACACTGAAGCTTTCTTT. Translating it yields CSARDPLNTEAFF.

The V gene is TRBV12-3 or TRBV12-4, the J gene TRBJ2-2, with 8 bases aligning to TRBD1. The CDR3 covers 15 residues. Germline trimming cut 5 bases from V and 6 bases from J; bases unmatched to any gene: 8. The CDR3 reads CASSPGQVSPGELFF. CDR3 coding DNA: TGTGCCAGCAGTCCGGGACAGGTCAGCCCCGGGGAGCTGTTTTTT.

This clonotype was found many times. The rearrangement links TRBV27 to TRBJ2-5, with D maybe TRBD1 (6 bases). Germline V CDR1 and CDR2: MNHEY, SMNVEV (reference sequence). Trimming took 6 bases from V and 1 from J, leaving 15 bases between them. The CDR3 consists of 15 residues. CDR3: CASRPGQKPQETQYF. The CDR3 nucleotides read TGTGCCAGCAGGCCCGGACAGAAACCCCAAGAGACCCAGTACTTC.

This clonotype has more than one count but fewer than ten. This chain links TRBV4-1 with TRBJ2-3, with D possibly being TRBD2 (6 bases). Germline CDR1 is MGHRA and CDR2 is YSYEKL. The CDR3 runs 16 residues. V lost 4 bases and J 4 bases, leaving 18 bases between the germline ends. In nucleotides, the CDR3 is TGCGCCAGCAGCCGCCTGTTCAGGGAGCGGGCAGATACGCAGTATTTT. Its translation: CASSRLFRERADTQYF.

This clonotype was observed many times. This rearrangement joins TRBV20-1 to TRBJ2-5; no clear D gene. V was trimmed by 6 bases and J by 5 bases, leaving 22 bases between them. CDR3 size: 15 residues. Per germline, CDR1 DFQATT and CDR2 SNEGSKA (reference sequence). CDR3 protein: CSAPRMGASGETQYF. The DNA of the CDR3 is TGCAGTGCCCCCAGAATGGGTGCCTCCGGGGAGACCCAGTACTTC.

This clonotype was recorded a few times. The rearrangement links TRBV7-8 to TRBJ1-3; the match to TRBD1 covers 7 bases. The germline gives CDR1 SGHVS, CDR2 FQNEAQ. The V segment lost 1 base and the J segment 2 bases; nucleotides outside the gene matches: 8. The CDR3 runs 17 residues. The CDR3 DNA is TGTGCCAGCAGCTTAGTAGGCAGGGGGTTCCCTGGAAACACCATATATTTT. Encoded protein: CASSLVGRGFPGNTIYF.

This chain joins TRBV14 and TRBJ2-1, with D unclear. The J call may not be correct, given that the DNA end is closer to TRBJ2-7. The CDR3 runs to 16 residues. Germline V CDR1 and CDR2: SGHDN, FVKESK. This CDR3 reads CASSQEWPRRDNEQYF. The CDR3 DNA follows: TGTGCCAGCAGCCAAGAATGGCCCCGGAGAGACAATGAGCAGTACTTC.

The chain carries TRBV7-2 and TRBJ2-3; 9 bases match TRBD2. This CDR3 spans 17 amino acids. Germline CDR1 SGHTA, CDR2 FQGNSA. The V segment lost 1 base and the J segment 2 bases; nucleotides outside the gene matches: 7. The CDR3 spells CASSLEASGVNTDTQYF. The CDR3 nucleotides read TGTGCCAGCAGCTTAGAGGCTAGCGGGGTGAACACAGATACGCAGTATTTT.

This clonotype was seen at least ten times. The chain couples TRBV15 to TRBJ2-1; 13 nucleotides match TRBD2. Per the germline V gene, CDR1 is LNHNV and CDR2 is YYDKDF (reference sequence). Trimming took 4 bases from V and 0 from J; bases not matched to a gene: 15. The CDR3 length is 21 residues. This CDR3 is CATSNVHRTSGRIGSYNEQFF. The DNA of the CDR3 is TGTGCCACCAGCAATGTGCATCGGACTAGCGGGAGAATCGGCTCCTACAATGAGCAGTTCTTC.

There are many counts of this clonotype. The gene calls are TRBV5-1 and TRBJ2-1; D ambiguous. The germline CDR1 and CDR2 sequences are SGHRS and YFSETQ. This CDR3 is 15 amino acids long. V was pared by 0 bases and J by 7 bases, with 14 bases between. The CDR3 reads CASSLGVQVGNEQFF. CDR3 in DNA: TGCGCCAGCAGCTTGGGAGTCCAGGTCGGGAATGAGCAGTTCTTC.

This clonotype was seen repeatedly, ten times or more. The chain combines TRBV9 with TRBJ2-7; 7 nucleotides agree with TRBD1. The germline CDR1 and CDR2 sequences are SGDLS and YYNGEE. The CDR3 consists of 13 residues. V shed 4 bases and J 5 bases; nucleotides not matched to a gene: 6. The CDR3 loop reads CASSRSQGNEQYF. DNA for the CDR3: TGTGCCAGCAGCCGTTCACAGGGGAACGAGCAGTACTTC.